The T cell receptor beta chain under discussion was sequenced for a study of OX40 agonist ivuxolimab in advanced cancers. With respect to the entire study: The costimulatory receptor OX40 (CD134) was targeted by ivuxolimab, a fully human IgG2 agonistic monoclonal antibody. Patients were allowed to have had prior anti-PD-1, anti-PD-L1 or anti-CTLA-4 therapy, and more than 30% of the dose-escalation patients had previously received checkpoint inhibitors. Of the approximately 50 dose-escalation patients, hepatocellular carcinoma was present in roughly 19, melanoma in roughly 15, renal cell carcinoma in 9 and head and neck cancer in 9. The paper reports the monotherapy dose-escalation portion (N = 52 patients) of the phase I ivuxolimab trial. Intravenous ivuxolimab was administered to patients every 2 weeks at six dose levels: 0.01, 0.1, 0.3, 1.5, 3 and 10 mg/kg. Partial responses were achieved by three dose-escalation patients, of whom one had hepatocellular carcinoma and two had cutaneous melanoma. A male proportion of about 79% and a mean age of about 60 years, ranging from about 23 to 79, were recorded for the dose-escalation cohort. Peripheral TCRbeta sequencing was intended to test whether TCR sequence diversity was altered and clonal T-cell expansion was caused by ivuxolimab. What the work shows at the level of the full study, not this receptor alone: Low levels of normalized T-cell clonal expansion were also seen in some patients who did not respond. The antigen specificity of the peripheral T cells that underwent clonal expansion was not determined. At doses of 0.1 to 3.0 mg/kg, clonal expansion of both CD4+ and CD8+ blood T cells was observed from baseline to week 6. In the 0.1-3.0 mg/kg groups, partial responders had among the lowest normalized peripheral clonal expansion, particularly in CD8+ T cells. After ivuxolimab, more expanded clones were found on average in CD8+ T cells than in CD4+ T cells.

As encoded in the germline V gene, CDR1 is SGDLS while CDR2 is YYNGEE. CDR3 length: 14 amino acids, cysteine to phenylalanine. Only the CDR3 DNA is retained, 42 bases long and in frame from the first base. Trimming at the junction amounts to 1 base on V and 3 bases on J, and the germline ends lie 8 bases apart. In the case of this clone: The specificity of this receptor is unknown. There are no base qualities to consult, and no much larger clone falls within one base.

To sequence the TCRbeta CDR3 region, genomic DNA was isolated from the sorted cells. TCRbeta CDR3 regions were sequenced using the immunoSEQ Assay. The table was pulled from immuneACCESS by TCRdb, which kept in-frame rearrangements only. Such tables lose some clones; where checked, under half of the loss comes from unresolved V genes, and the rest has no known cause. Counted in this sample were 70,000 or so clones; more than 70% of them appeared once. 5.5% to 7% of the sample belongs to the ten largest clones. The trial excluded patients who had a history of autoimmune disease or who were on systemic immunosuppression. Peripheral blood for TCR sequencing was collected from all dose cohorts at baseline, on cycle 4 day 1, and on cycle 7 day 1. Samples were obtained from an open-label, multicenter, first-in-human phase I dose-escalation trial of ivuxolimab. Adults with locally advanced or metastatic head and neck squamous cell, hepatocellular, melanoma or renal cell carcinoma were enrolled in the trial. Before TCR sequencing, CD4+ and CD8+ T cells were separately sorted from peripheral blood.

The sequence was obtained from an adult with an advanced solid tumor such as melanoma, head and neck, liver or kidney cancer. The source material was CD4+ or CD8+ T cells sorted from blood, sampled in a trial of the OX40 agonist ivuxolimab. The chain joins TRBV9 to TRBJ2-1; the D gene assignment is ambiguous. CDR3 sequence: CASSVSSYYNEQFF. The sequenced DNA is TGTGCCAGCAGCGTAAGCAGCTACTACAATGAGCAGTTCTTC.